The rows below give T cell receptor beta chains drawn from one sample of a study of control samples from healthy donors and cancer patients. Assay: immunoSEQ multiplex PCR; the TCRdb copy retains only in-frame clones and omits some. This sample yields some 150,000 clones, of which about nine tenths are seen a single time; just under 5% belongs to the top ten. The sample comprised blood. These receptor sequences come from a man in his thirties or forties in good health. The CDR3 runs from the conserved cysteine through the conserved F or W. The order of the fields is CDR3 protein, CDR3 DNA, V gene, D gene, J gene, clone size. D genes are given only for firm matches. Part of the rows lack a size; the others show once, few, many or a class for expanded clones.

CDR3: CASSYSRVFNYGYTF; DNA: TGTGCCAGCAGTTACTCCAGGGTCTTTAACTATGGCTACACCTTC; V: TRBV6-5; D: .; J: TRBJ1-2; size: .
CDR3: CASSETGYEQYF; DNA: TGTGCCAGCAGTGAAACCGGGTACGAGCAGTACTTC; V: TRBV2; D: .; J: TRBJ2-7; size: .
CDR3: CASSEHTRQPQHF; DNA: TGCGCCAGCAGTGAACACACCCGGCAGCCCCAGCATTTT; V: TRBV10-1; D: .; J: TRBJ1-5; size: .
CDR3: CASSIGSGLSTDTQYF; DNA: TGTGCCAGTAGTATAGGGTCGGGACTCTCCACAGATACGCAGTATTTT; V: TRBV19; D: .; J: TRBJ2-3; size: .
CDR3: CASSQDPGDLYEQYF; DNA: TGCGCCAGCAGCCAAGATCCAGGGGACCTCTACGAGCAGTACTTC; V: TRBV4-3; D: .; J: TRBJ2-7; size: .
CDR3: CATSDGGEREAFF; DNA: TGTGCCACCAGTGATGGGGGGGAGAGGGAAGCTTTCTTT; V: TRBV24-1; D: .; J: TRBJ1-1; size: .
CDR3: CASSLDYYEQYF; DNA: TGTGCCAGCAGCTTAGATTATTACGAGCAGTACTTC; V: TRBV11-3; D: .; J: TRBJ2-7; size: .
CDR3: CATSSQAGGDSPLHF; DNA: TGTGCCACCAGCAGTCAGGCAGGGGGCGATTCACCCCTCCACTTT; V: TRBV15; D: TRBD1; J: TRBJ1-6; size: .
CDR3: CASSIIPAGPEQYF; DNA: TGTGCCAGTAGTATAATTCCCGCGGGACCCGAGCAGTACTTC; V: TRBV19; D: .; J: TRBJ2-7; size: few
CDR3: CASSLVYGGANSPLHF; DNA: TGTGCCAGCAGCTTAGTCTACGGAGGGGCTAATTCACCCCTCCACTTT; V: TRBV7-2; D: .; J: TRBJ1-6; size: .
CDR3: CASSYGTGGLYEQYF; DNA: TGTGCCAGCAGTTACGGGACAGGGGGCCTTTACGAGCAGTACTTC; V: TRBV6-5; D: TRBD1; J: TRBJ2-7; size: .
CDR3: CASSYSGRDSYGYTF; DNA: TGTGCCAGCAGTTACTCGGGCAGGGACAGCTATGGCTACACCTTC; V: TRBV6-2/TRBV6-3; D: TRBD1; J: TRBJ1-2; size: .
CDR3: CASSPTWGRGGVEQFF; DNA: TGCGCCAGCAGCCCCACTTGGGGGCGGGGGGGCGTTGAGCAGTTCTTC; V: TRBV4-3; D: TRBD2; J: TRBJ2-1; size: .
CDR3: CSVEAGGAGGDTQYF; DNA: TGCAGCGTTGAAGCCGGGGGGGCCGGGGGAGATACGCAGTATTTT; V: TRBV29-1; D: TRBD2; J: TRBJ2-3; size: .
CDR3: CASTRGDTEAFF; DNA: TGTGCCAGCACCCGTGGGGACACTGAAGCTTTCTTT; V: TRBV6-6; D: .; J: TRBJ1-1; size: .
CDR3: CASSFSNSNQPQHF; DNA: TGTGCCAGCAGTTTTTCAAATAGCAATCAGCCCCAGCATTTT; V: TRBV7-9; D: .; J: TRBJ1-5; size: few
CDR3: CASSHTGSGNTIYF; DNA: TGTGCCAGCAGCCATACAGGGTCTGGAAACACCATATATTTT; V: TRBV11-3; D: .; J: TRBJ1-3; size: .
CDR3: CASSTSGISHGELFF; DNA: TGTGCCAGCAGTACTAGCGGGATATCTCACGGGGAGCTGTTTTTT; V: TRBV28; D: TRBD2; J: TRBJ2-2; size: .
CDR3: CAISDGQPSQYF; DNA: TGTGCCATCAGTGACGGCCAGCCTTCCCAGTACTTC; V: TRBV10-3; D: .; J: TRBJ2-7; size: .
CDR3: CASSLTGGKEKLFF; DNA: TGCGCCAGCAGCTTGACAGGGGGAAAGGAAAAACTGTTTTTT; V: TRBV5-1; D: TRBD1; J: TRBJ1-4; size: .
CDR3: CASRIAGWQPQHF; DNA: TGTGCCAGCAGGATAGCAGGGTGGCAGCCCCAGCATTTT; V: TRBV7-2; D: .; J: TRBJ1-5; size: .
CDR3: CASSHGELGTDTQYF; DNA: TGTGCCAGCAGCCACGGGGAGCTTGGCACAGATACGCAGTATTTT; V: TRBV11-3; D: .; J: TRBJ2-3; size: .
CDR3: CASSRSGTTNEKLFF; DNA: TGCGCCAGCAGCCGAAGCGGGACAACTAATGAAAAACTGTTTTTT; V: TRBV4-3; D: .; J: TRBJ1-4; size: .